Each of the 18 T cell receptor beta chains below was sequenced from the same sample in a study of control samples from healthy donors and cancer patients (dated by TCRdb to the early 2020s). The library relied on the immunoSEQ multiplex PCR assay. TCRdb holds this immuneACCESS table with in-frame rearrangements only. Some clones are missing; in checked studies, unresolved V genes explain under half, and the rest has no known cause. The sample yields under 200,000 clones; approximately 93% were counted once. Roughly 8.4% of the sample is held by the ten biggest clonotypes. Sequencing input: blood. The receptors were sampled from a woman in her 40s in good health.

J is TRBJ2-7 and V is TRBV19, with D perhaps matching TRBD2 (5 bases). The CDR3 sequence is 11 residues long. Germline V gives CDR1 LNHDA, CDR2 SQIVND (reference sequence). V lost 10 bases, J lost 3 bases, and 10 bases lay in between. Here the CDR3 DNA reads TGTGCCACTAGCCGGAGCTACGAGCAGTACTTC. This gives the protein CATSRSYEQYF.

The V gene is TRBV27, the J gene TRBJ1-1, with 7 bases fitting TRBD1. The trim removed 6 bases at V and 5 bases at J, leaving 9 bases unmatched. The CDR3 consists of 14 residues. Looked up from germline, CDR1 is MNHEY and CDR2 is SMNVEV (reference sequence). This CDR3 reads CASSPSTGKTEAFF. In nucleotides, the CDR3 is TGTGCCAGCAGCCCGTCGACAGGGAAAACTGAAGCTTTCTTT.

The chain carries TRBV6-6 and TRBJ1-2; D is perhaps TRBD1 (6 bases). Germline CDR1 and CDR2: MNHNY and SVGAGI (reference sequence). This CDR3 contains 13 residues. V lost 5 bases to trimming and J lost 2 bases, with 9 bases between them. The CDR3 protein is CASSPGQNYGYTF. CDR3 coding DNA: TGTGCCAGCAGTCCCGGACAGAACTATGGCTACACCTTC.

The V call is TRBV4-3, the J call TRBJ1-6, with D unclear. The CDR3 consists of 16 residues. In germline, CDR1 is LGHNA, CDR2 YSLEER. V was clipped by 1 base and J by 0 bases, with 7 bases between them. The DNA of the CDR3 is TGCGCCAGCAGCCAAGCCCAATACTCCTATAATTCACCCCTCCACTTT. As protein: CASSQAQYSYNSPLHF.

J is TRBJ1-2 and V is TRBV7-3, with D possibly matching TRBD1 (5 bases). The CDR3 contains 14 residues. Germline loops: CDR1 SGHTA, CDR2 FQGTGA. Trimming left V 1 base short and J 8 bases short, with 14 bases between. The DNA for the CDR3 is TGTGCCAGCAGCTTAAGTGGGGGAAGGGACGGCTACACCTTC. It yields the protein CASSLSGGRDGYTF.

The rearrangement uses TRBV9 and TRBJ2-1; D is perhaps TRBD2 (6 bases). Germline values: CDR1 SGDLS, CDR2 YYNGEE. The V and J ends lost 0 bases and 7 bases respectively, with 17 bases between them. The CDR3 loop spans 16 amino acids. For the CDR3, the DNA is TGTGCCAGCAGCGTAGCCCCTAGTGGCCGGGGGAATGAGCAGTTCTTC. Protein product: CASSVAPSGRGNEQFF.

This clone was seen only once. The chain links TRBV7-2 to TRBJ2-7; weak D call: TRBD1 (6 bases). The length of the CDR3 is 15 residues. V was cut by 4 bases and J by 3 bases, with 16 bases left in between. Germline loops: CDR1 SGHTA, CDR2 FQGNSA. The CDR3 region has the DNA TGTGCCAGCAGCTCACAGCCGGGACATTACTACGAGCAGTACTTC. Encoded protein: CASSSQPGHYYEQYF.

This clone was detected only a few times. DNA of the CDR3: TGTGCCAGCACCACCCTCCGGGTAGGGGTACAAGGCTACACCTTC. Encoded protein: CASTTLRVGVQGYTF. The gene calls are TRBV7-9 and TRBJ1-2; D might be TRBD1 (5 bases). The germline V gene has CDR1 SEHNR and CDR2 FQNEAQ (reference sequence). V was cut by 7 bases and J by 8 bases, with 23 bases left in between. The CDR3 loop spans 15 amino acids.

The DNA of the CDR3 is TGTGCCAGTAGTATTGGCCGGCCATCATCGCAGTATTTT. This translates into CASSIGRPSSQYF. The chain carries TRBV19 and TRBJ2-3; D not resolved. Germline V gene sequence: CDR1 LNHDA, CDR2 SQIVND (reference sequence). CDR3 length: 13 residues. Deletions cut 3 bases from V and 10 bases from J, with 14 bases between.

The chain uses TRBV7-2 and TRBJ1-4; D gene unclear. This CDR3 contains 14 residues. The V and J ends lost 6 bases and 8 bases respectively, with 16 bases between them. Germline V gives CDR1 SGHTA, CDR2 FQGNSA. The CDR3: CASSSSWAAEKLFF. CDR3 bases: TGTGCCAGCAGTTCTAGTTGGGCAGCCGAAAAACTGTTTTTT.

This clone occurred a few times. The chain links TRBV10-3 to TRBJ1-1; TRBD1 matches 8 bases. Germline CDR1 is ENHRY and CDR2 is SYGVKD. V gave up 6 bases and J gave up 5 bases; unmatched junction bases: 14. CDR3 length: 16 residues. The DNA of the CDR3 is TGTGCCATCAGAACACCAGGGGGCAAGGAGTGGACTGAAGCTTTCTTT. Translating gives CAIRTPGGKEWTEAFF.

The J gene is TRBJ1-2, the V gene TRBV13, with a tentative D call TRBD1 (5 bases). Between the trimmed V and J ends, which lost 4 bases and 5 bases, there was a span of 20 bases. The CDR3 totals 16 residues. Germline CDR1 reads PRHDT; CDR2 reads FYEKMQ (reference sequence). CDR3: CASSSYTRDSSYGYTF. The CDR3 nucleotides read TGTGCCAGCAGCTCTTACACCCGGGACTCGTCATATGGCTACACCTTC.

The rearrangement joins TRBV4-3 to TRBJ1-6, with 9 bases identical to TRBD1. CDR3 length: 15 amino acids. The germline V gene encodes CDR1 LGHNA and CDR2 YSLEER. The J segment lost 9 bases and the V segment lost 4 bases, leaving 7 bases of the junction unmatched. CDR3 in amino acids: CASSRLTGGLSPLHF. The CDR3 DNA reads as TGCGCCAGCAGCCGCCTCACAGGGGGCCTTTCACCCCTCCACTTT.

As to this clone: Other DNA sequences of this sample code for an identical CDR3. The chain recombines TRBV19 with TRBJ1-5; D gene ambiguous. V was clipped by 2 bases and J by 4 bases, with 6 bases between them. Germline-derived CDR1 and CDR2 are LNHDA and SQIVND (reference sequence). The CDR3 extends over 13 amino acids. As DNA, the CDR3 is TGTGCCAGTAGTATATCCGGTAATCAGCCCCAGCATTTT. Protein sequence: CASSISGNQPQHF.

The rearrangement joins TRBV27 to TRBJ2-7, with 11 bases fitting TRBD2. Trimming took 6 bases from V and 2 from J; bases not matched to a gene: 6. Germline V gene lookup returns CDR1 MNHEY and CDR2 SMNVEV (reference sequence). CDR3 length equals 15 residues. CDR3 sequence reads: CASRTGTSGTYEQYF. CDR3 in DNA: TGTGCCAGCAGAACCGGGACTAGCGGAACCTACGAGCAGTACTTC.

A remark on this clone: Distinct nucleotide sequences in the sample also encode this CDR3. This rearrangement joins TRBV5-4 to TRBJ1-1; D is undetermined. The germline gives CDR1 SGHNT, CDR2 YYREEE (reference sequence). This CDR3 comprises 13 residues. The V end was cut by 2 bases, the J end by 1 base, with 6 bases between. The CDR3 DNA follows: TGTGCCAGCAGCTTAAACCGGAACACTGAAGCTTTCTTT. It codes for CASSLNRNTEAFF.

J is TRBJ2-5 and V is TRBV9; TRBD1 agrees at 9 bases. The V gene's germline CDR1 is SGDLS and CDR2 YYNGEE. V lost 3 bases and J lost 5; bases outside the gene matches: 5. The CDR3 is made up of 14 amino acids. The CDR3 DNA sequence: TGTGCCAGCAGCGAGACAGGGGGTGCGGAGACCCAGTACTTC. Amino acids: CASSETGGAETQYF.

DNA for the CDR3: TGTGCCAGCAGTCCTACCTCGGAAAGGGTCGGAGAAGCTTTCTTT. Protein: CASSPTSERVGEAFF. V is TRBV27 and J is TRBJ1-1; D gene uncertain. The CDR3 is 15 amino acids. The germline V gene encodes CDR1 MNHEY and CDR2 SMNVEV (reference sequence). V dropped 5 bases and J dropped 8 bases, with 21 bases sitting between them.